The 14 T cell receptor beta chains below were found in one sample sequenced in a study of blood T cell repertoires in COVID-19. The protocol was immunoSEQ multiplex PCR, while the TCRdb copy is restricted to in-frame clones and leaves out a portion. The repertoire holds about 98,000 clones, with approximately 84% as singletons. Sequenced: peripheral blood. All receptors derive from a man aged 35 to 55 with active or convalescent COVID-19.

The rearrangement joins TRBV20-1 to TRBJ1-5, with D hard to call. The CDR3 is 14 amino acids. Germline V gene data show CDR1 as DFQATT and CDR2 as SNEGSKA (reference sequence). Trimming removed 6 bases at V and 3 bases at J, with 15 bases between. The CDR3: CSASGRGYNQPQHF. Written as DNA, the CDR3 is TGCAGTGCCAGTGGACGGGGATACAATCAGCCCCAGCATTTT.

V gene TRBV6-2 or TRBV6-3 combines with J gene TRBJ2-5, with TRBD2 as a possible D gene (5 bases). Germline CDR1 and CDR2: MNHEY and SVGEGT. The CDR3 is 14 residues long. Trimming cost V 2 bases and J 1 base, with 8 bases left between them. The CDR3 nucleotides are TGTGCCAGCAGTTACCCCGGGGTCCAAGAGACCCAGTACTTC. Translation gives CASSYPGVQETQYF.

This clone was found a few times. The rearrangement links TRBV6-5 to TRBJ1-1; D gene ambiguous. The CDR3 has 11 amino acids. The germline V gene encodes CDR1 MNHEY and CDR2 SVGAGI. Trimming stripped 6 bases from V and 10 bases from J, with 12 bases between. Here the CDR3 reads CASRDQRGAFF. CDR3 nucleotide sequence: TGTGCCAGCAGAGATCAGCGTGGAGCTTTCTTT.

V is TRBV15 and J is TRBJ2-1; weak D call: TRBD2 (6 bases). The ends were cut back, 1 base at V and 8 bases at J, with 15 bases in the middle. The CDR3 has 15 residues. Germline lookup yields CDR1 LNHNV and CDR2 YYDKDF (reference sequence). The CDR3 DNA is TGTGCCACCAGCAGAGTTAGCGGCCGGGGTGATGAGCAGTTCTTC. Its protein product is CATSRVSGRGDEQFF.

The V call is TRBV6-5, the J call TRBJ2-7; 7 nucleotides line up with TRBD2. The J segment lost 4 bases and the V segment lost 6 bases, leaving 0 bases of the junction unmatched. This CDR3 comprises 11 residues. The V gene's germline CDR1 is MNHEY and CDR2 SVGAGI. For the CDR3, the DNA is TGTGCCAGCAGCGGGGGGTACGAGCAGTACTTC. Its protein is CASSGGYEQYF.

The V and J genes are TRBV28 and TRBJ1-2; TRBD1 might be the D (6 bases). The V and J ends lost 4 bases and 9 bases respectively, with 21 bases between them. Germline V gene sequence: CDR1 MDHEN, CDR2 SYDVKM. This CDR3 has 15 amino acids. CDR3 nucleotide sequence: TGTGCCAGCAGTTCGACCCCCGGACAGCTGATGAGCTACACCTTC. The encoded protein is CASSSTPGQLMSYTF.

In its sample, this clone was seen a few times. The chain uses TRBV6-5 and TRBJ1-1; no reliable D call. Trimming removed 0 bases at V and 0 bases at J, with 11 bases between. The CDR3 has 16 residues. Germline CDR1 is MNHEY and CDR2 is SVGAGI. CDR3 region: CASSYSSRGMNTEAFF. As DNA, the CDR3 is TGTGCCAGCAGTTACTCGAGTCGGGGAATGAACACTGAAGCTTTCTTT.

The chain uses TRBV6-5 and TRBJ2-6; D call uncertain. Germline V gene lookup returns CDR1 MNHEY and CDR2 SVGAGI. The CDR3 length is 14 residues. V lost 7 bases and J lost 0, with 7 bases in between. CDR3 DNA: TGTGCCAGCACTCCCAGCTCTGGGGCCAACGTCCTGACTTTC. Protein: CASTPSSGANVLTF.

This chain joins TRBV6-4 and TRBJ2-7; a possible D gene is TRBD2 (5 bases). V was clipped by 5 bases and J by 2 bases, with 16 bases between them. CDR1 and CDR2 from the germline V gene are MRHNA and SNTAGT. The CDR3 runs 15 residues. CDR3 region: CASSLIADFPYEQYF. As DNA, the CDR3 is TGTGCCAGCAGTTTGATTGCGGACTTTCCCTACGAGCAGTACTTC.

In its sample, this clone was seen once. This rearrangement joins TRBV4-2 to TRBJ2-3; 11 bases are shared with TRBD2. This CDR3 is 16 amino acids long. CDR1 and CDR2 (germline): LGHNA, YNFKEQ. V was clipped by 0 bases and J by 6 bases; unmatched bases: 5. This chain's CDR3 is CASSQDLAGGWDTQYF. The CDR3 DNA is TGTGCCAGCAGCCAAGATTTAGCGGGGGGGTGGGATACGCAGTATTTT.

The gene calls are TRBV30 and TRBJ2-5, with a weak D call TRBD1 (5 bases). The CDR3 runs to 13 residues. V was shortened by 2 bases and J by 5 bases, with 12 bases between the two germline ends. The germline gives CDR1 GTSNPN, CDR2 SVGIG (reference sequence). The CDR3 region has the DNA TGTGCCTGGAGTTTCCTGGGGCTGGAGACCCAGTACTTC. It encodes CAWSFLGLETQYF.

The chain has TRBV7-2 and TRBJ2-5; 7 nucleotides align to TRBD1. V lost 5 bases to trimming and J lost 4 bases; unmatched junction nucleotides: 7. The CDR3 is made up of 14 amino acids. Germline V CDR1 and CDR2: SGHTA, FQGNSA. The CDR3 DNA reads as TGTGCCAGCAGCCCCCGACAGGGTGGAGAGACCCAGTACTTC. This encodes CASSPRQGGETQYF.

The CDR3 DNA sequence: TGTGCCAGCACCCGGACAGGGGCTAGCACCGGGGAGCTGTTTTTT. Its translation: CASTRTGASTGELFF. This sequence joins TRBV2 and TRBJ2-2; 9 bases fit TRBD1. This CDR3 spans 15 amino acids. Germline trimming cut 7 bases from V and 4 bases from J; bases unmatched to any gene: 7. Germline assignment: CDR1 SNHLY and CDR2 FYNNEI.

The V and J genes are TRBV4-2 and TRBJ1-6; D may be TRBD1 (5 bases). The germline CDR1 and CDR2 sequences are LGHNA and YNFKEQ. The CDR3 spans 17 residues. The germline V and J ends were trimmed by 4 bases and 5 bases, with 18 bases remaining between them. The CDR3 DNA follows: TGTGCCAGCAGCCTTTCCCCCCCACAGACAGATAATTCACCCCTCCACTTT. Its protein is CASSLSPPQTDNSPLHF.